The 17 T cell receptor beta chains listed next were all sequenced from one sample in a study of shared clonotypes between healthy human individuals. In the naive CD8 group, cells lacked CD45RO and were positively selected for CCR7, so terminally differentiated effector memory CD45RA+ cells were left out. TCRdb's copy holds only in-frame clones and misses some; the assay was immunoSEQ multiplex PCR. The sample lists millions of clones, around 96% seen once, with more than 0.95% in the top ten. Specimen: naive CD8+ T cells sorted from blood. The receptor source for this set is a man aged 18 to 30 in good health.

V usage is TRBV5-1 and J usage is TRBJ2-7; 10 bases map to TRBD1. This CDR3 comprises 17 residues. After removal of 1 base from V and 5 bases from J, the junction contained 12 bases not matched to a gene. The germline V gene has CDR1 SGHRS and CDR2 YFSETQ. The CDR3 DNA reads as TGCGCCAGCAGCTTGAAATCGTTGGGACAGGGGTCCCACGAGCAGTACTTC. Amino acids: CASSLKSLGQGSHEQYF.

This clone is a singleton in its sample. The chain combines TRBV5-4 with TRBJ1-1, with 8 bases that match TRBD1. This CDR3 contains 16 residues. Germline trimming cut 5 bases from V and 0 bases from J; bases unmatched to any gene: 9. The germline gives CDR1 SGHNT, CDR2 YYREEE (reference sequence). The CDR3 here is CASRETGAHMNTEAFF. The CDR3 DNA sequence: TGTGCCAGCAGGGAGACAGGGGCTCACATGAACACTGAAGCTTTCTTT.

The chain has TRBV4-1 and TRBJ2-2; 10 bases are a match to TRBD1. The CDR3 is 16 amino acids. After removal of 1 base from V and 3 bases from J, the junction contained 2 bases not matched to a gene. Per the germline V gene, CDR1 is MGHRA and CDR2 is YSYEKL. The CDR3 DNA reads as TGCGCCAGCAGCCAAGGGGACAGGGGATACACCGGGGAGCTGTTTTTT. Its translation: CASSQGDRGYTGELFF.

This clone was detected only once. This CDR3 is CASSLSGPETFTYEQYF. The CDR3 DNA sequence: TGTGCCAGCAGTTTATCAGGGCCAGAAACCTTCACCTACGAGCAGTACTTC. This rearrangement joins TRBV27 to TRBJ2-7; no firm D call. There are 17 residues in the CDR3. Trimming removed 0 bases from V and 2 bases from J, with 17 bases in between. From germline, CDR1 is MNHEY and CDR2 SMNVEV (reference sequence).

The CDR3 coding sequence is TGTGCCAGCAGCTCAAGGACAGATAGCAATCAGCCCCAGCATTTT. Translating gives CASSSRTDSNQPQHF. The chain is built from TRBV7-9 and TRBJ1-5; D may be TRBD1 (6 bases). Germline V gene data show CDR1 as SEHNR and CDR2 as FQNEAQ (reference sequence). V gave up 4 bases and J gave up 0 bases, with 10 bases separating them. This CDR3 region has 15 residues.

J is TRBJ2-1 and V is TRBV5-1; a weak D match, TRBD1 (6 bases). CDR3 length: 13 amino acids. Deletions cut 3 bases from V and 5 bases from J, with 9 bases between. Germline CDR1 reads SGHRS; CDR2 reads YFSETQ. The CDR3 loop reads CASSSQGDNEQFF. Written as DNA, the CDR3 is TGCGCCAGCAGCTCACAGGGAGACAATGAGCAGTTCTTC.

The rearrangement links TRBV30 to TRBJ2-1; 10 nucleotides match TRBD2. The germline V gene encodes CDR1 GTSNPN and CDR2 SVGIG (reference sequence). CDR3 length equals 15 residues. V lost 1 base and J lost 7; bases outside the gene matches: 7. The CDR3 is CAWSAGTSDLNEQFF. CDR3 DNA: TGTGCCTGGAGTGCGGGGACTAGCGACCTAAATGAGCAGTTCTTC.

Of note for this clone: This specimen includes other DNA sequences encoding the same CDR3. The chain links TRBV27 to TRBJ2-7, with D perhaps TRBD2 (6 bases). V was shortened by 9 bases and J by 4 bases, with 19 bases between the two germline ends. CDR3 length equals 14 residues. Germline CDR1 MNHEY, CDR2 SMNVEV (reference sequence). DNA of the CDR3: TGTGCCAGTAGCTCTGGTAGCGGTGGATACGAGCAGTACTTC. Amino acid sequence: CASSSGSGGYEQYF.

Of note for this clone: Other DNA sequences in the sample encode the same CDR3. This rearrangement joins TRBV13 to TRBJ1-1; D remains ambiguous. The CDR3 covers 13 residues. Germline CDR1 reads PRHDT; CDR2 reads FYEKMQ (reference sequence). Trimming left V 3 bases short and J 2 bases short, with 7 bases between. CDR3 amino acids: CASSLRENTEAFF. CDR3 nucleotides: TGTGCCAGCAGCTTGCGGGAAAACACTGAAGCTTTCTTT. The variable domain in full, completed from reference TRBV13 and TRBJ1-1, reads AAGVIQSPRHLIKEKRETATLKCYPIPRHDTVYWYQQGPGQDPQFLISFYEKMQSDKGSIPDRFSAQQFSDYHSELNMSSLELGDSALYFCASSLRENTEAFFGQGTRLTVV.

V usage is TRBV13 and J usage is TRBJ2-1, with a possible D match to TRBD2 (5 bases). This CDR3 spans 13 amino acids. The V gene lost 0 bases and the J gene lost 8 bases, with 8 bases spanning the gap. The germline CDR1 and CDR2 sequences are PRHDT and FYEKMQ (reference sequence). CDR3 nucleotide sequence: TGTGCCAGCAGCTTAGGCTCTAGCCATGAGCAGTTCTTC. This codes for CASSLGSSHEQFF. Complete variable domain (other parts from reference TRBV13 and TRBJ2-1): AAGVIQSPRHLIKEKRETATLKCYPIPRHDTVYWYQQGPGQDPQFLISFYEKMQSDKGSIPDRFSAQQFSDYHSELNMSSLELGDSALYFCASSLGSSHEQFFGPGTRLTVL.

This chain joins TRBV11-2 and TRBJ2-1; D is undetermined. This CDR3 comprises 13 residues. Per germline, CDR1 SGHAT and CDR2 FQNNGV. Trimming pared 3 bases from V and 4 bases from J, leaving 7 bases between. The DNA of the CDR3 is TGTGCCAGCAGCTTCCCGGGTTACAATGAGCAGTTCTTC. Its translation: CASSFPGYNEQFF. The full variable domain, rest sourced from reference TRBV11-2 and TRBJ2-1, is EAGVAQSPRYKIIEKRQSVAFWCNPISGHATLYWYQQILGQGPKLLIQFQNNGVVDDSQLPKDRFSAERLKGVDSTLKIQPAKLEDSAVYLCASSFPGYNEQFFGPGTRLTVL.

On this clone itself: The junction shows a germline mismatch at one end, possibly a read error. The J gene is TRBJ2-7, the V gene TRBV7-9, with D possibly being TRBD2 (6 bases). This CDR3 is built from 13 residues. Germline lookup yields CDR1 SEHNR and CDR2 FQNEAQ (reference sequence). CDR3 protein: CASSVADHYEQYF. CDR3 in DNA: TGTGCCAGCAGCGTAGCGGACCACTACGAGCAGTACTTC.

This chain links TRBV6-1 with TRBJ2-5; D remains ambiguous. This CDR3 contains 13 residues. Germline CDR1 reads MNHNS; CDR2 reads SASEGT. Trimming stripped 3 bases from V and 4 bases from J, with 9 bases between. CDR3 DNA sequence: TGTGCCAGCAGTGAGGTTATCGGAGAGACCCAGTACTTC. It encodes CASSEVIGETQYF.

This chain joins TRBV11-2 and TRBJ2-7; possibly TRBD1 for D (6 bases). The V end lost 8 bases, the J end lost 3 bases, and 17 bases lay between the germline ends. There are 14 residues in the CDR3. In germline, CDR1 is SGHAT, CDR2 FQNNGV. CDR3 sequence: CASGDRDTDYEQYF. The CDR3 nucleotides are TGTGCCAGCGGAGATCGGGACACCGACTACGAGCAGTACTTC.

The chain uses TRBV1 and TRBJ2-1. TRBV1 is termed a pseudogene. CDR3 length: 17 residues. Here the CDR3 reads CTSSPRLRASSYNEQFF. The CDR3 nucleotides are TGCACCAGCAGCCCTCGACTCCGGGCAAGCTCCTACAATGAGCAGTTCTTC.

CDR3 protein: CASSFDRGDTEAFF. CDR3 nucleotides: TGTGCCAGCAGTTTTGACAGGGGTGACACTGAAGCTTTCTTT. V and J are TRBV6-1 and TRBJ1-1, with TRBD1 matching over 8 bases. The germline V gene encodes CDR1 MNHNS and CDR2 SASEGT. Trimming removed 5 bases from V and 3 bases from J; junction bases left unmatched: 5. The CDR3 runs to 14 residues.

V gene TRBV7-8 combines with J gene TRBJ1-5; D is ambiguous. The CDR3 is 13 amino acids. V lost 1 base and J 7 bases, leaving 8 bases between the germline ends. CDR1 SGHVS and CDR2 FQNEAQ come from the germline V gene. The chain's CDR3 is CASSLGVAQPQHF. CDR3 nucleotide sequence: TGTGCCAGCAGCTTAGGGGTGGCGCAGCCCCAGCATTTT.